The entry that follows covers one T cell receptor beta chain sequence. Which antigen it targets is not known. No quality values exist for individual bases; no much larger clone is one base distant. The CDR3 has 18 amino acids, counting the end cysteine and phenylalanine. The kept DNA is CDR3 alone, 54 bases in frame from the first base. V is shortened by 4 bases, J by 2 bases, and the region joining them spans 21 bases. The germline V gene (reference sequence) sets CDR1 to SEHNR and CDR2 to FQNEAQ. Library prep was done by the immunoSEQ multiplex PCR assay. Not all clones reach the TCRdb copy of this immuneACCESS table, which keeps in-frame sequences only. Checked studies attribute under half of the gap to unresolved V genes and leave the rest unexplained. The sample records 35,000 to 40,000 clones, 79% of which are singletons. The ten largest make up about 23% of the sample. The sample originates from a study of PD-1 blockade in mismatch repair-deficient tumors (dated by TCRdb to 2016 to 2017). Background for the entire study: Between late 2013 and late 2016, 75 to 95 consecutive patients with about 12 mismatch repair-deficient cancer types, all previously treated and progressing, were enrolled in the trial. Deep sequencing of TCR CDR3 regions was used to track tumor-associated T cell clones in peripheral blood of patients responding to PD-1 blockade.

General conclusions and limits of the study: After pembrolizumab, tumor-resident clones, which were often undetectable in blood before treatment, expanded rapidly and then contracted, generally ahead of radiologic responses.

Mismatch repair deficiency was established in every enrolled patient by polymerase chain reaction or immunohistochemistry. TCR sequencing was performed for a few patients who responded to pembrolizumab therapy. The phase II trial prospectively evaluated PD-1 blockade with pembrolizumab in advanced mismatch repair-deficient cancers, independent of tissue of origin. Peripheral blood T cell samples were collected serially, before PD-1 blockade began and at several time points afterward. Blood sampling times were expressed in weeks after the first pembrolizumab dose. The sample consisted of peripheral blood, taken 4 weeks after starting pembrolizumab. This TCR was recovered from an adult with mismatch repair-deficient cancer. Rearrangement joined TRBV7-9 to TRBJ2-1; a confident D gene designation cannot be given. The bases are TGTGCCAGCAGCTCAACTAAGGCGGTAGTCCATCCCTACAATGAGCAGTTCTTC. This yields the protein CASSSTKAVVHPYNEQFF.